This TCR beta chain was retrieved from a study of blood T cell repertoires in COVID-19. Study context: The United States, Italy and Spain supplied acute and convalescent COVID-19 samples.

In the original processing: Amplifying reference gene primers gave estimates of nucleated cell counts. Sequencing used immunoSEQ multiplex PCR; TCRdb keeps in-frame clones, though not all of them. The DNA was the basis for D and trimming; V, J and clone size are from that table. The profile shows about 360,000 clones, 86% of them singletons. Sample: peripheral blood. This sequence was found in a woman aged 55-70 years with COVID-19, enrolled during active disease.

Here the CDR3 reads CASKVREQETQYF. The CDR3 region has the DNA TGCGCCAGCAAGGTCAGGGAACAAGAGACCCAGTACTTC. This chain connects TRBV5-1 to TRBJ2-5; D may be TRBD1 (5 bases). In germline, CDR1 is SGHRS, CDR2 YFSETQ. The CDR3 is made up of 13 amino acids. V was trimmed by 6 bases and J by 2 bases, leaving 11 bases between them.